What follows describes a single T cell receptor beta chain. Its antigen is not identified. Germline CDR1 is SGHDN and CDR2 is FVKESK. V lost 4 bases and J 6 bases, leaving 12 bases between the germline ends. There are 14 residues in the CDR3. These data are taken from a study of cytomegalovirus exposure and HLA in healthy donors. Both 60 Vbeta primers and 13 Jbeta primers went into the PCR. The assay was immunoSEQ multiplex PCR, and TCRdb's table has in-frame clones only and misses some. In all, the sample yields around 100,000 clones. Findings and caveats of the study: A later analysis by the authors found several of the most significant clusters apparently linked to common viral pathogens. In an earlier analysis, productive rearrangement rates for most beta V segments clustered near 90% or 30%. Within a later analysis, the majority of CMV-associated TCR beta chains appeared HLA-restricted.

The sample comprised PBMCs. The origin of this receptor is a woman aged 25 to 39 in good health and CMV-seronegative. V gene TRBV14 combines with J gene TRBJ1-4; TRBD1 is a possible D gene (5 bases). As DNA, the CDR3 is TGTGCCAGCAGCCCGCCAGGGTCCCATGAAAAACTGTTTTTT. Translation gives CASSPPGSHEKLFF.